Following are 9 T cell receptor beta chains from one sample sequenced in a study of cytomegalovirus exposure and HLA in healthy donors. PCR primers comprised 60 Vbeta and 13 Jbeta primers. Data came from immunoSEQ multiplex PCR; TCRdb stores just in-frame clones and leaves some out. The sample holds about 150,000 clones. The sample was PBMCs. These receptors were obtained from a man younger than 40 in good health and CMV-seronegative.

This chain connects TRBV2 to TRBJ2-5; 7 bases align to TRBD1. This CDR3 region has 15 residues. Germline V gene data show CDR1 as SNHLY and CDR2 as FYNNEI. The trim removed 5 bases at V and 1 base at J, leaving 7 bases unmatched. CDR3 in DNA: TGTGCCAGCAGTAACCAGGGACAGAGCCAAGAGACCCAGTACTTC. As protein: CASSNQGQSQETQYF.

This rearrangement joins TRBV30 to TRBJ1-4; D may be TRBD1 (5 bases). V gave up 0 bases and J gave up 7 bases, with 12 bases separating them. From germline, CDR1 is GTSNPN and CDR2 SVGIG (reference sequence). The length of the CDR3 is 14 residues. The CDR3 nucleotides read TGTGCCTGGAGTGTCATGCAGGGCGGTGAAAAACTGTTTTTT. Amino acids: CAWSVMQGGEKLFF.

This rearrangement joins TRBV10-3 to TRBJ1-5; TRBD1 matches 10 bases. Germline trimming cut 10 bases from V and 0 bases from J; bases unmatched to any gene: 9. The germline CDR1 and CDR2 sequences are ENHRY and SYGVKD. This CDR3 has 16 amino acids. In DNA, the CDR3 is TGTGCCACCCAGGCCGGGACAGGGGTTAGCAATCAGCCCCAGCATTTT. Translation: CATQAGTGVSNQPQHF.

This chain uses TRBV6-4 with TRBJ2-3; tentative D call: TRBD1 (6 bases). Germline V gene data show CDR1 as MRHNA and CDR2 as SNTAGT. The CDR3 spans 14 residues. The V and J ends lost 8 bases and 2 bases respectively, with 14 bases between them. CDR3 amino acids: CASAPGHYTDTQYF. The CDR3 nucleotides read TGTGCCAGCGCGCCGGGACACTACACAGATACGCAGTATTTT.

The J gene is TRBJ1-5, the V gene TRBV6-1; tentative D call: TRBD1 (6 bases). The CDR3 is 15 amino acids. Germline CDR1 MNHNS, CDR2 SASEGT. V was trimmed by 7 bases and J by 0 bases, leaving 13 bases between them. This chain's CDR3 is CASKGTYDSNQPQHF. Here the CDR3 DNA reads TGTGCCAGCAAGGGGACATACGATAGCAATCAGCCCCAGCATTTT.

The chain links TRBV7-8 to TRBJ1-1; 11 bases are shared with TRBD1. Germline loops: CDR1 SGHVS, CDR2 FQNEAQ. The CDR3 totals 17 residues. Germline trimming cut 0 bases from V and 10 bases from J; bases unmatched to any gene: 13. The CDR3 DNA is TGTGCCAGCAGCTTAGCCTTCCCCCGGACAGGGGGCAGGGTAGCTTTCTTT. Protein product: CASSLAFPRTGGRVAFF.

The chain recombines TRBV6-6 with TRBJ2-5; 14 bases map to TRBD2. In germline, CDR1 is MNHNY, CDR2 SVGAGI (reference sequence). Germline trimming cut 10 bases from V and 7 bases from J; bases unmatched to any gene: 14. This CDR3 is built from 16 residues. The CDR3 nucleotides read TGTGCCACCTGGGGGACTAGCGGGAGTCCTGCGGGGACCCAGTACTTC. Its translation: CATWGTSGSPAGTQYF.

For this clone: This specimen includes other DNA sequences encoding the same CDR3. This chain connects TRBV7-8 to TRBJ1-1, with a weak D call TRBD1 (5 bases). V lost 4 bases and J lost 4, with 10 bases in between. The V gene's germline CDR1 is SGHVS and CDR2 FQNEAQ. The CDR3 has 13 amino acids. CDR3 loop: CASSSQGRTEAFF. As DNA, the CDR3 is TGTGCCAGCAGCTCGCAGGGTCGCACTGAAGCTTTCTTT.

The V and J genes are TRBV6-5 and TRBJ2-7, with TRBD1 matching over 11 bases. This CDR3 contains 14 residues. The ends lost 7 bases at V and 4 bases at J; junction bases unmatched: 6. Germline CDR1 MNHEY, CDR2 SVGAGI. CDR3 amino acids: CASTRTGGRYEQYF. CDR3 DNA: TGTGCCAGCACCCGGACAGGGGGCAGGTACGAGCAGTACTTC.